Below, 10 T cell receptor beta chains from the same sample are listed, as sequenced in a study of T cell responses to AZD1222 COVID-19 vaccine. Assay: immunoSEQ multiplex PCR; the TCRdb copy retains only in-frame clones and omits some. This repertoire shows under 150,000 clones, about 91% found once; its top ten account for around a tenth. The sequenced sample was peripheral blood, obtained on day 0 of AZD1222 vaccination. The source is an adult in good health.

V and J are TRBV2 and TRBJ2-5; possibly TRBD2 for D (7 bases). Trimming pared 6 bases from V and 5 bases from J, leaving 16 bases between. The CDR3 loop spans 14 amino acids. The germline V gene has CDR1 SNHLY and CDR2 FYNNEI. CDR3: CASSGTIRGETQYF. CDR3 nucleotide sequence: TGTGCCAGCAGCGGGACTATTAGGGGGGAGACCCAGTACTTC.

The CDR3: CASSLAPNRETEAFF. CDR3 nucleotide sequence: TGTGCCAGCAGCTTAGCCCCTAACAGGGAGACTGAAGCTTTCTTT. The rearrangement joins TRBV7-9 to TRBJ1-1; maybe TRBD1 (6 bases). Trimming pared 0 bases from V and 5 bases from J, leaving 13 bases between. The CDR3 length is 15 residues. CDR1 is SEHNR, CDR2 FQNEAQ, per germline (reference sequence).

The rearrangement uses TRBV6-2 or TRBV6-3 and TRBJ2-5, with D tentatively TRBD1 or TRBD2 (6 bases each). CDR1 and CDR2 (germline): MNHEY, SVGEGT. V dropped 6 bases and J dropped 4 bases, with 18 bases sitting between them. This CDR3 region has 15 residues. The CDR3 DNA sequence: TGTGCCAGCAGCCCCGAGGGGGGAGTGGGAGAGACCCAGTACTTC. Translating gives CASSPEGGVGETQYF.

This clone was seen more than once but under ten times. The chain couples TRBV18 to TRBJ1-2, with unresolved D. V was cut by 4 bases and J by 4 bases, with 10 bases left in between. CDR3 length: 13 residues. CDR1 and CDR2 (germline): KGHSH, LQKENI. The CDR3 DNA reads TGTGCCAGCTCACTGGGAGACGTCTATGGCTACACCTTC. As protein: CASSLGDVYGYTF.

This chain uses TRBV9 with TRBJ1-1; 10 positions match TRBD1. The V gene's germline CDR1 is SGDLS and CDR2 YYNGEE. V gave up 1 base and J gave up 5 bases; unmatched junction bases: 5. The CDR3 consists of 15 residues. For the CDR3, the DNA is TGTGCCAGCAGCGTAACCGGGACAGGGGAAACTGAAGCTTTCTTT. This sequence encodes CASSVTGTGETEAFF.

V and J are TRBV6-5 and TRBJ1-4, with a possible D match to TRBD1 (5 bases). Trimming removed 6 bases from V and 3 bases from J, with 5 bases in between. This CDR3 has 12 residues. Germline CDR1 reads MNHEY; CDR2 reads SVGAGI. The CDR3 bases are TGTGCCAGCAGGACAGCTAATGAAAAACTGTTTTTT. Translating gives CASRTANEKLFF.

The chain carries TRBV18 and TRBJ2-7, with 8 bases aligning to TRBD1. The trim removed 4 bases at V and 0 bases at J, leaving 5 bases unmatched. In germline, CDR1 is KGHSH, CDR2 LQKENI. The CDR3 loop spans 15 amino acids. The CDR3 bases are TGTGCCAGCTCACTTGTGGGACAGGCCTCCTACGAGCAGTACTTC. Protein product: CASSLVGQASYEQYF.

The rearrangement joins TRBV18 to TRBJ1-1; no reliable D call. The CDR3 length is 14 residues. V was cut by 3 bases and J by 7 bases, with 15 bases left in between. CDR1 is KGHSH, CDR2 LQKENI, per germline. CDR3 region: CASSPSQETDEAFF. DNA of the CDR3: TGTGCCAGCTCACCGTCTCAGGAAACCGATGAAGCTTTCTTT.

J is TRBJ1-2 and V is TRBV7-2; 8 nucleotides match TRBD1. Germline V gene data show CDR1 as SGHTA and CDR2 as FQGNSA. Trimming cost V 5 bases and J 0 bases; bases outside gene matches: 8. The CDR3 consists of 16 residues. CDR3 in amino acids: CASSADWTGSNYGYTF. CDR3 in DNA: TGTGCCAGCAGCGCAGACTGGACAGGGTCTAACTATGGCTACACCTTC.

The chain has TRBV4-2 and TRBJ2-7; 10 bases match TRBD1. V shed 1 base, J shed 3 bases, and the junction held 3 bases outside the gene matches. The CDR3 runs to 15 residues. Germline V gene sequence: CDR1 LGHNA, CDR2 YNFKEQ. CDR3 sequence reads: CASSQVGTGDYEQYF. DNA of the CDR3: TGTGCCAGCAGCCAAGTCGGGACAGGGGACTACGAGCAGTACTTC.